Each of the 20 T cell receptor beta chains below was sequenced from the same sample in a study of vaccination effects on CD4 cells after COVID-19. These receptors' antigens are unknown. The repertoire was sequenced with immunoSEQ multiplex PCR; TCRdb's copy has only in-frame clones and lacks some. Of fewer than 40,000 clones in the sample, around two thirds are singletons; the top ten hold approximately 3.6%. On day 10 of culture, CD4+ T cells were separated out. The input for sequencing was CD4+ T cells from PBMCs cultured without peptide, taken before COVID-19 vaccination. Receptors were obtained from a human donor who received a COVID-19 vaccine.

To note about this clone: Other DNA sequences in this sample translate to the same CDR3. The rearrangement links TRBV2 to TRBJ1-1; D uncertain. Per the germline V gene, CDR1 is SNHLY and CDR2 is FYNNEI. The CDR3 totals 13 residues. The V end was cut by 2 bases, the J end by 1 base, with 5 bases between. CDR3: CASSELENTEAFF. The CDR3 DNA reads TGTGCCAGCAGTGAATTGGAGAACACTGAAGCTTTCTTT.

The V gene is TRBV2, the J gene TRBJ2-3, with D perhaps TRBD2 (6 bases). Trimming took 6 bases from V and 3 from J, leaving 16 bases between them. Germline V gene data show CDR1 as SNHLY and CDR2 as FYNNEI. The CDR3 consists of 15 residues. CDR3 DNA: TGTGCCAGCAGCGCGGGACTCCCGATAACAGATACGCAGTATTTT. This gives the protein CASSAGLPITDTQYF.

V and J are TRBV7-2 and TRBJ2-5, with D hard to call. The CDR3 spans 13 residues. Trimming removed 0 bases from V and 2 bases from J, with 4 bases in between. The germline V gene encodes CDR1 SGHTA and CDR2 FQGNSA. CDR3 nucleotides: TGTGCCAGCAGCTTAGCCAGACAAGAGACCCAGTACTTC. It is translated as CASSLARQETQYF.

This clone has a handful of counts. The chain has TRBV25-1 and TRBJ1-2, with D perhaps TRBD1 (5 bases). The ends were cut back, 1 base at V and 7 bases at J, with 10 bases in the middle. Germline assignment: CDR1 MGHDK and CDR2 SYGVNS. The CDR3 contains 13 residues. The CDR3 nucleotides are TGTGCCAGCAGTGAATGGGGGGAGCGTGGCTACACCTTC. Its protein product is CASSEWGERGYTF.

The rearrangement uses TRBV19 and TRBJ2-1; 8 bases match TRBD2. J was trimmed by 13 bases and V by 5 bases; bases with no gene match: 16. Germline V lookup: CDR1 LNHDA, CDR2 SQIVND (reference sequence). The CDR3 is 15 amino acids. The CDR3 region is CASSSSGRKLLEQFF. The CDR3 DNA is TGTGCCAGTAGTTCGAGCGGGAGAAAACTCCTGGAACAGTTCTTC.

This clone was seen only a few times. The rearrangement uses TRBV7-9 and TRBJ1-2, with unresolved D. Germline CDR1 reads SEHNR; CDR2 reads FQNEAQ (reference sequence). The CDR3 totals 14 residues. Trimming took off 5 bases at V and 0 bases at J, with 10 bases between the two ends. The chain's CDR3 is CASSPRPANYGYTF. The CDR3 DNA follows: TGTGCCAGCAGCCCTCGTCCAGCTAACTATGGCTACACCTTC.

This clone has just a few counts. This chain joins TRBV29-1 and TRBJ2-2, with D hard to call. The V gene's germline CDR1 is SQVTM and CDR2 ANQGSEA. This CDR3 is 12 amino acids long. V was cut by 4 bases and J by 5 bases, with 8 bases left in between. The CDR3 loop is CSVGSGTGELFF. The CDR3 DNA follows: TGCAGCGTTGGTTCCGGAACCGGGGAGCTGTTTTTT.

This chain links TRBV5-4 with TRBJ2-7; a weak D match, TRBD1 (6 bases). The ends were cut back, 7 bases at V and 5 bases at J, with 10 bases in the middle. The CDR3 has 11 residues. The germline CDR1 and CDR2 sequences are SGHNT and YYREEE (reference sequence). The CDR3 region is CASGQIHEQYF. The CDR3 bases are TGTGCCAGCGGACAGATTCACGAGCAGTACTTC.

This chain links TRBV2 with TRBJ2-3, with D unclear. Germline assignment: CDR1 SNHLY and CDR2 FYNNEI. V was cut by 4 bases and J by 3 bases, with 8 bases left in between. The CDR3 is 13 amino acids. CDR3 in amino acids: CASSVAETDTQYF. In DNA, the CDR3 is TGTGCCAGCAGTGTTGCGGAAACAGATACGCAGTATTTT. The whole variable domain, filled in from reference TRBV2 and TRBJ2-3, reads EPEVTQTPSHQVTQMGQEVILRCVPISNHLYFYWYRQILGQKVEFLVSFYNNEISEKSEIFDDQFSVERPDGSNFTLKIRSTKLEDSAMYFCASSVAETDTQYFGPGTRLTVL.

The chain couples TRBV5-4 to TRBJ1-6, with D tentatively TRBD1 (5 bases). Germline values: CDR1 SGHNT, CDR2 YYREEE (reference sequence). The CDR3 has 18 residues. V shed 0 bases and J shed 4 bases, with 17 bases lying between them. DNA of the CDR3: TGTGCCAGCAGCTTGGATCCAGCAGGGTCATTTTATAATTCACCCCTCCACTTT. Translation: CASSLDPAGSFYNSPLHF.

V usage is TRBV7-8 and J usage is TRBJ1-2; D is perhaps TRBD1 (5 bases). CDR1 and CDR2 from the germline V gene are SGHVS and FQNEAQ. CDR3 length: 15 amino acids. V lost 1 base, J lost 5 bases, and 14 bases lay in between. Here the CDR3 DNA reads TGTGCCAGCAGCTTAGGAGGGGCGGACATATATGGCTACACCTTC. Protein sequence: CASSLGGADIYGYTF.

The chain uses TRBV5-5 and TRBJ1-2; the match to TRBD1 covers 9 bases. The CDR3 has 14 residues. Germline V gene lookup returns CDR1 SGHKS and CDR2 YYEKEE (reference sequence). Trimming at V came to 2 bases and at J to 7 bases, leaving 6 bases not matched to a gene. The CDR3 reads CASSLLQGAFGYTF. The CDR3 nucleotides read TGTGCCAGCAGCTTATTACAGGGGGCGTTTGGCTACACCTTC.

The gene calls are TRBV5-1 and TRBJ1-2, with D uncertain. Germline V gene data show CDR1 as SGHRS and CDR2 as YFSETQ. The CDR3 is 15 amino acids. The V and J ends lost 0 bases and 1 base respectively, with 10 bases between them. The chain's CDR3 is CASSLVAGNNYGYTF. In nucleotides, the CDR3 is TGCGCCAGCAGCTTGGTTGCGGGGAATAACTATGGCTACACCTTC.

The rearrangement links TRBV11-2 to TRBJ2-3; 8 bases map to TRBD2. This CDR3 contains 18 residues. Germline loops: CDR1 SGHAT, CDR2 FQNNGV. Losses at the gene ends were 5 bases for V and 0 bases for J; bases not matched to a gene: 13. The CDR3 region is CASSRAPAGGMSTDTQYF. The DNA of the CDR3 is TGTGCCAGCAGCCGGGCCCCCGCGGGGGGAATGAGCACAGATACGCAGTATTTT.

This CDR3 is CASSLSGGNEQFF. The CDR3 nucleotides are TGTGCCAGCAGTCTATCGGGAGGTAATGAGCAGTTCTTC. The chain uses TRBV25-1 and TRBJ2-1; 7 nucleotides agree with TRBD2. V shed 5 bases and J 7 bases; nucleotides not matched to a gene: 5. The CDR3 sequence is 13 residues long. Germline CDR1 reads MGHDK; CDR2 reads SYGVNS.

This clone was observed a handful of times. The chain employs TRBV5-1 and TRBJ1-1; 8 bases agree with TRBD1. This CDR3 has 14 residues. V was pared by 2 bases and J by 4 bases, with 4 bases of the junction left unmatched. Germline V gives CDR1 SGHRS, CDR2 YFSETQ. The CDR3: CASSLRTGSTEAFF. CDR3 in DNA: TGCGCCAGCAGCTTACGGACAGGGAGCACTGAAGCTTTCTTT.

The rearrangement joins TRBV11-2 to TRBJ1-2; the D is unclear. This CDR3 contains 14 residues. Trimming removed 3 bases from V and 3 bases from J, with 11 bases in between. Germline V gene data show CDR1 as SGHAT and CDR2 as FQNNGV. The CDR3 DNA reads TGTGCCAGCAGCTTCCTCTTTGGGGACTATGGCTACACCTTC. Protein product: CASSFLFGDYGYTF.

The chain is built from TRBV19 and TRBJ2-1, with 10 bases aligning to TRBD2. Trimming removed 4 bases from V and 1 base from J; junction bases left unmatched: 4. The V gene's germline CDR1 is LNHDA and CDR2 SQIVND (reference sequence). There are 16 residues in the CDR3. The CDR3 sequence: CASSTLAGGSYNEQFF. As DNA, the CDR3 is TGTGCCAGTAGTACCTTAGCGGGAGGATCCTACAATGAGCAGTTCTTC.

The genes are TRBV25-1 and TRBJ1-2; TRBD1 matches at 12 bases. Per the germline V gene, CDR1 is MGHDK and CDR2 is SYGVNS. The CDR3 runs to 14 residues. V dropped 6 bases and J dropped 6; count of bases not matched to a gene: 5. The CDR3, as DNA: TGTGCCAGCAGGGGGACAGGGGGCGCTGATGGCTACACCTTC. Translation gives CASRGTGGADGYTF.

This chain links TRBV6-5 with TRBJ1-2, with TRBD1 as a possible D gene (6 bases). Germline lookup yields CDR1 MNHEY and CDR2 SVGAGI. This CDR3 spans 13 amino acids. Trimming stripped 6 bases from V and 3 bases from J, with 11 bases between. Here the CDR3 DNA reads TGTGCCAGCAGACAACAGGGCCACTATGGCTACACCTTC. It is translated as CASRQQGHYGYTF.